This section outlines one T cell receptor (beta chain) sequence together with its context. Its target antigen remains unknown. The CDR3 does not close with the conserved phenylalanine or tryptophan, likely indicating a read error. The record originates from a study of molecular identifiers for immune sequencing clone quantification (dated by TCRdb to the late 2010s). At the level of the whole study: In a replicate experiment, RNA from around 20,000 or 100,000 naive CD8 T cells was split into five aliquots, four of which were sequenced. CD8 T cells were used in a methods study to benchmark molecular-identifier clustering-based TCR repertoire sequencing (MIDCIRS) and TCR RNA copy counting.

Findings and caveats that apply to the study as a whole: In CMV-specific effector cells, over 97% of molecules were held by clones above 20 RNA copies, whereas under 1% of molecules were held by such clones in naive cells. The naive libraries included spiked-in Jurkat TCR RNA (about 11 copies' worth), and this RNA is not part of the donor repertoire. The sizes of highly expanded clones could end up underestimated when identical TCR molecules share a barcode. Modeling estimated about 3.3 recovered TCR RNA copies per cell, compared with roughly 10 by digital PCR, which implies 25% to 30% capture efficiency. Spiked-in Jurkat TCR RNA equivalent to a single cell was reported to be detectable even among 980,000 or so naive CD8 T cells. When barcode sub-clustering was not used, chimeric consensus sequences inflated TCR diversity, with chimeras reaching as high as 47%.

The library relied on PCR. Sequencing used a NextSeq 500. Bulk TCR libraries were made following a previously described method, with the TCR primers given in Table S5. Purification of total RNA was performed with the Qiagen AllPrep DNA/RNA kit. Before analysis, reads from multiple sequencing runs of one library were combined. The authors processed their data as follows. Reads were retained only if their TCR constant sequence matched exactly, and those retained reads were trimmed to 150 nt and grouped according to their 12-nt molecular barcodes. Within each barcode group, reads were sub-clustered at a 15% Levenshtein threshold, and quality-weighted consensus sequences were built per RNA molecule. Non-functional sequences were discarded, and so were lower-count sequences lying one edit away from another sequence. Barcode sub-clusters with fewer than 20% of the maximum read count were removed, based on fitting two negative binomial distributions. TCRdb ran its own pipeline on the public reads, namely fastp trimming at Q25 and MiXCR clone calling, and kept in-frame beta chains. Each entry is one CDR3 protein sequence, shown with its most common DNA and genes. The V and J calls, along with clone size, are taken from TCRdb and not from the paper's own processing. The sample table holds over 85,000 distinct CDR3 sequences, of which roughly 23% were seen once. 0.78% of the sample is held by the ten biggest clonotypes.

CDR1 and CDR2 are drawn from the germline V gene (reference sequence): DFQATT, SNEGSKA. The CDR3 extends over 16 residues, inclusive of both ends. The only DNA kept is the CDR3, 48 bases in frame from the first base. V lost 6 bases and J lost 1 base, and the count of bases not matched to a germline gene is 14. Libraries of naive CD8 T cells were generated from around 20,000 to 990,000 sorted cells, with 10%, 30% or 50% of the purified RNA used. On a BD FACSAria II, naive CD8 T cells were FACS-sorted as CD8+CD4-CCR7+CD45RA+ and collected into RLT Plus buffer. Detection sensitivity was tested by spiking Jurkat RNA equal to some 11 TCR copies' worth into samples containing about 18,000-1,000,000 naive CD8 T cells. CD8 T cells were enriched with RosetteSep CD8+ T Cell Enrichment Cocktail and Ficoll-Paque, followed by ACK red cell lysis.

The chain links TRBV20-1 with TRBJ1-1; TRBD1 matches 7 bases in the middle. Source material: naive CD8+ T cells from blood, with Jurkat cell RNA spiked in. The cell subset or site label on this specimen signifies: FACS-sorted CD8+CD4-CCR7+CD45RA+ naive T cells. The source of this sequence is a human donor in good health. Some libraries in this study had Jurkat cell RNA spiked in. The nucleotide sequence reads as follows: TGCAGTGCCGCGGGAGGGGGCCGACGCCGGAACACTGAAGCTTTCATT. It translates to CSAAGGGRRRNTEAFI.